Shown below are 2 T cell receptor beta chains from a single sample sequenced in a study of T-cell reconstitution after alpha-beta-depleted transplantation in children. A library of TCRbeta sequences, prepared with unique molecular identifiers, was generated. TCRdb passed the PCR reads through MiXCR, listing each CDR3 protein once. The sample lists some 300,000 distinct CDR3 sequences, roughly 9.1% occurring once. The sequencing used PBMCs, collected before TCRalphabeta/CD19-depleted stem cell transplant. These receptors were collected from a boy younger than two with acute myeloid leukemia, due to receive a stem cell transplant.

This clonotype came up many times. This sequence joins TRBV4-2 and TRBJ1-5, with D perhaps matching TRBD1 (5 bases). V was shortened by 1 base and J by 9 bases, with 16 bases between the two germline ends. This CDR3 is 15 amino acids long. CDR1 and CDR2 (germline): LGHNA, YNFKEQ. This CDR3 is CASSQASEGARPQHF. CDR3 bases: TGTGCCAGCAGCCAAGCTTCGGAAGGGGCTCGGCCCCAGCATTTT.

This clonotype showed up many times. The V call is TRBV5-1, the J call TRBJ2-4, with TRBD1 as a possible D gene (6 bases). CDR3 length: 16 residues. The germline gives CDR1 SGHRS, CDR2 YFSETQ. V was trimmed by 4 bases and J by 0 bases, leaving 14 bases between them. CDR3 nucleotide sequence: TGCGCCAGCAGCCCATGGCCCAGGGGAGCCAAAAACATTCAGTACTTC. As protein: CASSPWPRGAKNIQYF.